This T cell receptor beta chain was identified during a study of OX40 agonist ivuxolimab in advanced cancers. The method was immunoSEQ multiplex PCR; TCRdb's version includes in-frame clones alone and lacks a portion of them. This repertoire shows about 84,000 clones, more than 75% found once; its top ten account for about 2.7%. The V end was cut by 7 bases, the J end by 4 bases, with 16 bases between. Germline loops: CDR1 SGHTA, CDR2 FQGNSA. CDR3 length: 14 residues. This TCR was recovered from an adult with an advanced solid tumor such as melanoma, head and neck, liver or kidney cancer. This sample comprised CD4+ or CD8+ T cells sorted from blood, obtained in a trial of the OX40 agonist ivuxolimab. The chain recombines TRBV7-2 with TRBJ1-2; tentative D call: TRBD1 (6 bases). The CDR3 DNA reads TGTGCCAGCAACTCCGAGACAGGCCCCTATGGCTACACCTTC. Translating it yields CASNSETGPYGYTF.